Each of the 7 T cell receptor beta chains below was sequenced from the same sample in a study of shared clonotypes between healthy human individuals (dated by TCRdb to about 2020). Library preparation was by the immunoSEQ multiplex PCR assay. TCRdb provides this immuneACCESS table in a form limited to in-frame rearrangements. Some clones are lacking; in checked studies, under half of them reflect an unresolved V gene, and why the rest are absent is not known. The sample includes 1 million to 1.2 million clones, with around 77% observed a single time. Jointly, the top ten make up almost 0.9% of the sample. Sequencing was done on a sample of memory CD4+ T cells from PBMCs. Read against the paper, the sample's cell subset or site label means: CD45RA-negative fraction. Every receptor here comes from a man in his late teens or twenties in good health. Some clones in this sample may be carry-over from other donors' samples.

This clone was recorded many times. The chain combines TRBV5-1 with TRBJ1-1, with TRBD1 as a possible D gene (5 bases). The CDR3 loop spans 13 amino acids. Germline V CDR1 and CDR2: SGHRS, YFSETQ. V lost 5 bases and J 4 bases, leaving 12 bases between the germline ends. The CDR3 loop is CASRVEGSTEAFF. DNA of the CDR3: TGCGCCAGCAGGGTGGAGGGGTCCACTGAAGCTTTCTTT.

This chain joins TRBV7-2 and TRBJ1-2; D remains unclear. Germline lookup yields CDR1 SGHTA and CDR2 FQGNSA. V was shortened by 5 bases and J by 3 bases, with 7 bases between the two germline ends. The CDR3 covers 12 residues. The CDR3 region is CASSRRDYGYTF. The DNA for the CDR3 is TGTGCCAGCAGCCGTAGAGACTATGGCTACACCTTC.

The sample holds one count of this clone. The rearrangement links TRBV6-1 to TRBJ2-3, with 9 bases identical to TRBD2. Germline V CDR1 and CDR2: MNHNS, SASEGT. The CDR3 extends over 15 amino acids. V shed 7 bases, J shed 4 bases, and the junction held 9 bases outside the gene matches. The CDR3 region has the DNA TGTGCCAGCACCGTGCGGGAGGGCCGGGCAGATACGCAGTATTTT. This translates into CASTVREGRADTQYF.

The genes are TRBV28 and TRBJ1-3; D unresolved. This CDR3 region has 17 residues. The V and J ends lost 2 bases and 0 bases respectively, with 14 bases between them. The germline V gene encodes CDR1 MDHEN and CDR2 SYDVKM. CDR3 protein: CASSLPLGGSSGNTIYF. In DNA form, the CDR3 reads TGTGCCAGCAGTTTACCCCTCGGCGGTAGCTCTGGAAACACCATATATTTT. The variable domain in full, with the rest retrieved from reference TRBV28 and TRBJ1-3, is DVKVTQSSRYLVKRTGEKVFLECVQDMDHENMFWYRQDPGLGLRLIYFSYDVKMKEKGDIPEGYSVSREKKERFSLILESASTNQTSMYLCASSLPLGGSSGNTIYFGEGSWLTVV.

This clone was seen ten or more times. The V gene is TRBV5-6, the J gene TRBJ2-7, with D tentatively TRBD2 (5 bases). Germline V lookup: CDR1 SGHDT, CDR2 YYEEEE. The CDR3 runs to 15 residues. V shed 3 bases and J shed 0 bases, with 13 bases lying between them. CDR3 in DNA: TGTGCCAGCAGCTCGCTTACTAGGGACTCCTACGAGCAGTACTTC. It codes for CASSSLTRDSYEQYF. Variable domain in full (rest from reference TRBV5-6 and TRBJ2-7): DAGVTQSPTHLIKTRGQQVTLRCSPKSGHDTVSWYQQALGQGPQFIFQYYEEEERQRGNFPDRFSGHQFPNYSSELNVNALLLGDSALYLCASSSLTRDSYEQYFGPGTRLTVT.

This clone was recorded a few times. The CDR3 here is CSVGEGVTEAFF. The CDR3 nucleotides read TGCAGCGTTGGGGAGGGTGTTACTGAAGCTTTCTTT. The chain uses TRBV29-1 and TRBJ1-1; D gene ambiguous. Trimming cost V 4 bases and J 5 bases, with 11 bases left between them. This CDR3 comprises 12 residues. Germline CDR1 reads SQVTM; CDR2 reads ANQGSEA.

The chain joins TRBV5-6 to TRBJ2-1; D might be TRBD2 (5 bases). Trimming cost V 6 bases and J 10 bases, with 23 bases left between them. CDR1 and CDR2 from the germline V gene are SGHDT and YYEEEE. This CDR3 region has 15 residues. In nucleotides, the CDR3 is TGTGCCAGCACCTATACAAGGACTCGCCTAGGAGAGCAGTTCTTC. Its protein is CASTYTRTRLGEQFF.